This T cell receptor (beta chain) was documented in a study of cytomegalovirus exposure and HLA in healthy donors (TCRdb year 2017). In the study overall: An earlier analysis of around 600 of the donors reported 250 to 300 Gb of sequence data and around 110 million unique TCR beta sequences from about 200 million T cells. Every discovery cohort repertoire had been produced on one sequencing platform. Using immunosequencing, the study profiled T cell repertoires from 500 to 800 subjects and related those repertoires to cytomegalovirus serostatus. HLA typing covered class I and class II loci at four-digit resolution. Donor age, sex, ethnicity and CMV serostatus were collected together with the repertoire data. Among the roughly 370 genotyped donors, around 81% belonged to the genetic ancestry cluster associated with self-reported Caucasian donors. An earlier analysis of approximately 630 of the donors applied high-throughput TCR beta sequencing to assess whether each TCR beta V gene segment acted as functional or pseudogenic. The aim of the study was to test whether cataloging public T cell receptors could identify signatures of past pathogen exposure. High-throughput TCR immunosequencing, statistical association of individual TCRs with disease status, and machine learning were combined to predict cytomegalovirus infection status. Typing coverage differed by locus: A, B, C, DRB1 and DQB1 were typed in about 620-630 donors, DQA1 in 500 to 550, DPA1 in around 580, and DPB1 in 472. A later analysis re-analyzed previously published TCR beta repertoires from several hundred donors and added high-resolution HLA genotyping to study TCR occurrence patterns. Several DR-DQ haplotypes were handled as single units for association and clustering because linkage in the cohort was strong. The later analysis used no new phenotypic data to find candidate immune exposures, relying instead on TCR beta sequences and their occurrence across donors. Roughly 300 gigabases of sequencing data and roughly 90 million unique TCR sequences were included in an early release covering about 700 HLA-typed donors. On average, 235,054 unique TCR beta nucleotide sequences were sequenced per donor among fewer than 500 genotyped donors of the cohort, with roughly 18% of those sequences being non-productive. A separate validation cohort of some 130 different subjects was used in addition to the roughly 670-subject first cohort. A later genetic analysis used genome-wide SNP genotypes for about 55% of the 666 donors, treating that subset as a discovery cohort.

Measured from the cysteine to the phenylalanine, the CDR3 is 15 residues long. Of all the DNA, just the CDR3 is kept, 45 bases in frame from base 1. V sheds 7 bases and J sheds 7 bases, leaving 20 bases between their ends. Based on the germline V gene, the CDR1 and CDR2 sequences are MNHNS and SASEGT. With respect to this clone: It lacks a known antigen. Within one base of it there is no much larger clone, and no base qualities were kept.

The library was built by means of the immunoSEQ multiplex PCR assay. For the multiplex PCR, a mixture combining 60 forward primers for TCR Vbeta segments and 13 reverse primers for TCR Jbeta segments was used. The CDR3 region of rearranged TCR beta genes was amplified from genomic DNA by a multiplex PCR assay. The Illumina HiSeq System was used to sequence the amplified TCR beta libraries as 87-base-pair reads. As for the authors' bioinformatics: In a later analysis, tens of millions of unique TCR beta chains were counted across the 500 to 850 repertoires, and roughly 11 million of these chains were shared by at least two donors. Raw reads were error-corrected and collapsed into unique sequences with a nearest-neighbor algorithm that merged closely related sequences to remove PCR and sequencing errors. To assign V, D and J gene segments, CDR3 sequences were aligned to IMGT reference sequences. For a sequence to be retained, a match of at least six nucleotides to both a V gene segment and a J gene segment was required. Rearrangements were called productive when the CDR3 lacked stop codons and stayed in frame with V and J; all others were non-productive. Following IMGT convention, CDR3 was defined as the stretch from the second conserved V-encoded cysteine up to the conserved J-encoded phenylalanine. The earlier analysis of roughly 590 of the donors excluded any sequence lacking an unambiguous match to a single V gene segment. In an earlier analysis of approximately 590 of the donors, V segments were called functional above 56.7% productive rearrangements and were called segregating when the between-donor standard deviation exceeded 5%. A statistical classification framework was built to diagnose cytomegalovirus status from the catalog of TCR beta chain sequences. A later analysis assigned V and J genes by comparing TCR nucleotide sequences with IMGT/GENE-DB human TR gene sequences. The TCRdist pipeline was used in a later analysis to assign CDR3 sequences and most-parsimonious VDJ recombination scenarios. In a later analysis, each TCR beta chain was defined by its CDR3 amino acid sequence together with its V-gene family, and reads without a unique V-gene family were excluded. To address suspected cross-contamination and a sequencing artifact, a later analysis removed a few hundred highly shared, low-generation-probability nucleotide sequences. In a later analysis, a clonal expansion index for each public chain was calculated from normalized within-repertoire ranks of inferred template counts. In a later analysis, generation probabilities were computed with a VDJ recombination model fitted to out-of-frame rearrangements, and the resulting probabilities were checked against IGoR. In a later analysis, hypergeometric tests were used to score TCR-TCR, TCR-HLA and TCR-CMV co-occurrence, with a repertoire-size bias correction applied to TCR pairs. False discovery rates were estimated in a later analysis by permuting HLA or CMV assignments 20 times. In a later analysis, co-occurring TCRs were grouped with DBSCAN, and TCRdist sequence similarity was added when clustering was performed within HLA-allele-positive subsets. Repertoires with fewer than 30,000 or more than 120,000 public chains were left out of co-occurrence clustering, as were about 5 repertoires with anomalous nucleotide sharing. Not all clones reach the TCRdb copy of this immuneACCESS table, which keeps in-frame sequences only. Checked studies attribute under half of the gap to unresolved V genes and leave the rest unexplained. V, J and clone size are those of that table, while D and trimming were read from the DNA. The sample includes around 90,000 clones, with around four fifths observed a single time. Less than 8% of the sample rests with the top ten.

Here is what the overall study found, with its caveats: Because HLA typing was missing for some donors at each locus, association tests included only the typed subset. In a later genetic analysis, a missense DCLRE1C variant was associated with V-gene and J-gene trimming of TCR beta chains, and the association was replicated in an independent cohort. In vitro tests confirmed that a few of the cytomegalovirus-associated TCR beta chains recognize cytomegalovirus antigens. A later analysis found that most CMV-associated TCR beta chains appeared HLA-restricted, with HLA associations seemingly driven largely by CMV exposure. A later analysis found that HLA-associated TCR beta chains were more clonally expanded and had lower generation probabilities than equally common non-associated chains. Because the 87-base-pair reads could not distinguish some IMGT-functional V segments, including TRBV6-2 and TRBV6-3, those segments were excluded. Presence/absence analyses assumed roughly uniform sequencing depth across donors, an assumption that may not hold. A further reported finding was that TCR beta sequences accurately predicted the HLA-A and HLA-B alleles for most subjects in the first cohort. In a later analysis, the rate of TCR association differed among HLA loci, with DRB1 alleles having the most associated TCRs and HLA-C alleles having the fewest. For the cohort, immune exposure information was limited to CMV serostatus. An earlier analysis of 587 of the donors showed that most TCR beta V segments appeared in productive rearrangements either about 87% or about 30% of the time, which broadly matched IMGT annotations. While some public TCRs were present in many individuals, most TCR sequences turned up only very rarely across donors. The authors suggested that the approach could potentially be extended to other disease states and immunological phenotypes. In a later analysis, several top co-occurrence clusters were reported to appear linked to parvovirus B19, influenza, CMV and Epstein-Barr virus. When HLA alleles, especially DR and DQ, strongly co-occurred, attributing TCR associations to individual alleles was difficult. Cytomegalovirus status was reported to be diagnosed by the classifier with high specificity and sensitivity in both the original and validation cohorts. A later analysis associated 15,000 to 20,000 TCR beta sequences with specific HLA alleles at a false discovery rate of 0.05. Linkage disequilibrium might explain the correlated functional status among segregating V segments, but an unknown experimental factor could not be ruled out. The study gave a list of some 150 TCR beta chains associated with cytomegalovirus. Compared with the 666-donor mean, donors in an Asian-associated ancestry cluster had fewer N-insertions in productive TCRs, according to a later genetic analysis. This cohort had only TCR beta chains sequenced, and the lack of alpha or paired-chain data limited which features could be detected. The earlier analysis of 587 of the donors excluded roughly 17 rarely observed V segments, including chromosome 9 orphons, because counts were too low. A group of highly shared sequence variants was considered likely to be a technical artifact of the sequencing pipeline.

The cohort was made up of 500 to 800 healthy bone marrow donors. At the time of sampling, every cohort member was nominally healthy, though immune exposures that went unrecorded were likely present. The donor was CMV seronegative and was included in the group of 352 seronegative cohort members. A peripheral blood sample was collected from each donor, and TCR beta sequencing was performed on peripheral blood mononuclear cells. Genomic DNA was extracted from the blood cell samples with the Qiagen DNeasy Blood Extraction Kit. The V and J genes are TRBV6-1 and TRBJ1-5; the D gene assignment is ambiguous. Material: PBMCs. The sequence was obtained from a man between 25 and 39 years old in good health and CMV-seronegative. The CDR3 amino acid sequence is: CASTLGRVLDQPQHF. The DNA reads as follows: TGTGCCAGCACCCTAGGGAGGGTTTTGGACCAGCCCCAGCATTTT.